Each of the 2 T cell receptor beta chains below was sequenced from the same sample in a study of response to subunit inactivated influenza vaccine. A single record per CDR3 protein comes from TCRdb applying MiXCR to the RT-PCR reads. Here the sample spans roughly 780,000 distinct CDR3 sequences, around a sixth being singletons. The sequenced sample was PBMCs from blood, obtained 5 to 6 days after vaccination. All receptors derive from a man aged 50-60 years who received an inactivated influenza vaccine.

This clonotype was seen a few times. The rearrangement links TRBV27 to TRBJ1-6; no clear D gene. Germline CDR1 is MNHEY and CDR2 is SMNVEV (reference sequence). Trimming stripped 6 bases from V and 11 bases from J, with 11 bases between. This CDR3 is built from 12 residues. CDR3 sequence reads: CASRAGWAPLHF. The CDR3 nucleotides read TGTGCCAGCAGAGCGGGTTGGGCACCCCTCCACTTT.

This sequence joins TRBV30 and TRBJ2-7; possibly TRBD2 for D (5 bases). The ends were cut back, 0 bases at V and 0 bases at J, with 18 bases in the middle. This CDR3 comprises 17 residues. CDR1 is GTSNPN and CDR2 is SVGIG in the germline V gene (reference sequence). The CDR3 nucleotides read TGTGCCTGGAGTGTAGACGTATCACCGGGATACTCCTACGAGCAGTACTTC. It yields the protein CAWSVDVSPGYSYEQYF.